This TCR beta chain derives from a study of T cell repertoires in cytomegalovirus infection. Across the study: Indicated by public TCR beta signatures were CMV infection and matching HLA type.

This clonotype was counted many times. No antigen is known for it. MiXCR, run by TCRdb on the reads, gives a single entry per CDR3 protein. In the table there are approximately 390,000 distinct CDR3 sequences, about 35% of which are singletons. CDR3 length equals 17 residues. The germline V and J ends were trimmed by 5 bases and 3 bases, with 20 bases remaining between them. Germline V gene lookup returns CDR1 SGHTA and CDR2 FQGNSA. Findings and limits, study-wide: The ex vivo response was dominated by HLA-C-restricted CMV-specific TCR beta clonotypes. Summed frequency of shared TCR beta families picked out CMV carriers who also had the relevant HLA.

This receptor was obtained from a human donor in good health (CMV status not recorded). Some clones in this sample may be carry-over from other donors' samples. The sequencing here drew on cultured PBMCs, taken from culture after CMV antigen stimulation. The rearrangement joins TRBV7-2 to TRBJ2-1; D is undetermined. The DNA of the CDR3 is TGTGCCAGCAGCCCCCTGACACTTGCCAACGTCTACAATGAGCAGTTCTTC. Translated: CASSPLTLANVYNEQFF. Filled out from reference TRBV7-2 and TRBJ2-1, the complete variable domain reads GAGVSQSPSNKVTEKGKDVELRCDPISGHTALYWYRQSLGQGLEFLIYFQGNSAPDKSGLPSDRFSAERTGGSVSTLTIQRTQQEDSAVYLCASSPLTLANVYNEQFFGPGTRLTVL.